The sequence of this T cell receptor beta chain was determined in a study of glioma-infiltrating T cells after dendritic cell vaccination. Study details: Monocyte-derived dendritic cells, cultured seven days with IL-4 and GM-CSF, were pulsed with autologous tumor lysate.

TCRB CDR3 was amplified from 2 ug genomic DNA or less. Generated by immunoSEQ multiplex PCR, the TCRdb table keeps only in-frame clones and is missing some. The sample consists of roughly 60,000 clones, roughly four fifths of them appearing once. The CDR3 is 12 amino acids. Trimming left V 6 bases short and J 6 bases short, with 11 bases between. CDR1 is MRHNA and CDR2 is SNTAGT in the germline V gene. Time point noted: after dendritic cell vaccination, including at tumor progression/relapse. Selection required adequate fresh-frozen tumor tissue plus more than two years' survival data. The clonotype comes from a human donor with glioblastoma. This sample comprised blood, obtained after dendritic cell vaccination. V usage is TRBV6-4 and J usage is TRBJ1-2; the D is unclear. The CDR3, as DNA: TGTGCCAGCAGAGGACTCCTGGATGGCTACACCTTC. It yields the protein CASRGLLDGYTF.